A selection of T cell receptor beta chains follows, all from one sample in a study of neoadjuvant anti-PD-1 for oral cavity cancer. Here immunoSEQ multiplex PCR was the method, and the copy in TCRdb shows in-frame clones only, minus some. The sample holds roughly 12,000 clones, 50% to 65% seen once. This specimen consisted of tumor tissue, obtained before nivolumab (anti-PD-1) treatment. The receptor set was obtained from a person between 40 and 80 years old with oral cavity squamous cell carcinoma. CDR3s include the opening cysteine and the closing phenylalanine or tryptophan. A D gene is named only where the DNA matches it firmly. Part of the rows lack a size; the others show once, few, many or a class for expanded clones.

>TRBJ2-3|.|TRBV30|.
CAEGWTDTQYF
TGTGCCGAGGGATGGACAGATACGCAGTATTTT
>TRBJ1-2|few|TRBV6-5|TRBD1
CASSYGQGNNYGYTF
TGTGCCAGCAGTTACGGACAGGGGAATAACTATGGCTACACCTTC
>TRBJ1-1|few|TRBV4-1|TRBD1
CASSRTGDTEAFF
TGCGCCAGCAGCCGGACAGGGGACACTGAAGCTTTCTTT
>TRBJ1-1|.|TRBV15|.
CATSRERLAGAFF
TGTGCCACCAGCAGGGAGAGACTGGCGGGAGCTTTCTTT
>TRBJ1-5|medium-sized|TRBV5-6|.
CASRRYGRENQPQHF
TGTGCCAGCAGACGATACGGACGGGAAAATCAGCCCCAGCATTTT
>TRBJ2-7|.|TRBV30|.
CAGDSDSYEQYF
TGTGCGGGGGACTCTGACAGCTACGAGCAGTACTTC
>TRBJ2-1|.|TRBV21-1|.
CASSKRLQGSYNEQFF
TGTGCCAGCAGCAAAAGGTTGCAGGGATCCTACAATGAGCAGTTCTTC
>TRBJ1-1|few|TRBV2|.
CASSEDILPGTEAFF
TGTGCCAGCAGTGAAGATATCTTGCCAGGGACTGAAGCTTTCTTT
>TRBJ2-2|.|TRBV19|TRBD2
CASSMPEGLANTGELFF
TGTGCCAGTAGTATGCCCGAGGGACTAGCGAACACCGGGGAGCTGTTTTTT
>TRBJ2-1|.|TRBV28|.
CASRPPAGGQFF
TGTGCCAGCAGGCCCCCAGCCGGGGGGCAGTTCTTC
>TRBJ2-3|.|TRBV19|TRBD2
CASSMGAGATDTQYF
TGTGCCAGTAGTATGGGAGCGGGAGCGACAGATACGCAGTATTTT
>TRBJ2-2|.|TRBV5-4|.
CASSLDGPRSPGELFF
TGTGCCAGCAGCTTGGATGGGCCACGGTCTCCCGGGGAGCTGTTTTTT
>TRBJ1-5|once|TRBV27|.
CASSLIGRGRSQPQHF
TGTGCCAGCAGTTTAATCGGCAGGGGCCGAAGTCAGCCCCAGCATTTT
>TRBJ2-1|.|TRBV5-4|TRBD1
CASSWDGQGNNEQFF
TGTGCCAGCAGCTGGGACGGACAGGGGAACAATGAGCAGTTCTTC
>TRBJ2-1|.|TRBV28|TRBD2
CASSTGLAGGRSEQFF
TGTGCCAGCAGTACCGGACTAGCGGGAGGGCGGAGTGAGCAGTTCTTC
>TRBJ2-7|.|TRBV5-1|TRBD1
CASRLDRGNTYEQYF
TGCGCCAGCAGACTGGACAGGGGGAATACCTACGAGCAGTACTTC
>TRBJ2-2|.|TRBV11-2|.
CASSPRQGPTGELFF
TGTGCCAGCAGCCCTAGGCAGGGGCCCACCGGGGAGCTGTTTTTT
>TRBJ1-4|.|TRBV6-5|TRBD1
CAIGTGVATNEKLFF
TGTGCCATCGGGACAGGGGTGGCGACTAATGAAAAACTGTTTTTT
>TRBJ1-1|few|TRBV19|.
CASTTANGDTEAFF
TGTGCCAGTACCACCGCAAACGGGGACACTGAAGCTTTCTTT
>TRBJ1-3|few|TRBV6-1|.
CASSPRESGNTIYF
TGTGCCAGCAGCCCCAGGGAGTCTGGAAACACCATATATTTT
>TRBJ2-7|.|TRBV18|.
CASSRGASSYEQYF
TGTGCCAGCTCACGCGGGGCCTCCTCCTACGAGCAGTACTTC
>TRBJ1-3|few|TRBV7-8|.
CASSLDSGNTIYF
TGTGCCAGCAGCTTAGACAGTGGAAACACCATATATTTT
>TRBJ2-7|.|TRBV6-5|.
CASSYWQGMAYEQYF
TGTGCCAGCAGTTACTGGCAGGGAATGGCCTACGAGCAGTACTTC
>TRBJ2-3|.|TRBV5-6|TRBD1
CASSRAGQGTSTDTQYF
TGTGCCAGCAGCAGGGCGGGACAGGGAACCAGCACAGATACGCAGTATTTT
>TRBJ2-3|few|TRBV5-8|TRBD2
CASKRELSTDTQYF
TGTGCCAGCAAGCGGGAGCTAAGCACAGATACGCAGTATTTT
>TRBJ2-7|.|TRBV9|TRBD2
CASSVGVGASGDSYEQYF
TGTGCCAGCAGCGTAGGAGTAGGTGCTAGCGGGGACTCCTACGAGCAGTACTTC
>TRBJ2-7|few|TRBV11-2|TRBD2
CASSDRDYSYEQYF
TGTGCCAGCAGCGACCGGGACTATTCCTACGAGCAGTACTTC
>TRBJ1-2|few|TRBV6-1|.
CASSDQGAGGYTF
TGTGCCAGCAGTGACCAGGGTGCGGGTGGCTACACCTTC
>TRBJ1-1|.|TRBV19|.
CASTENTEAFF
TGTGCCAGTACTGAGAACACTGAAGCTTTCTTT
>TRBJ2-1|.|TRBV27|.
CASSSTSLYEQFF
TGTGCCAGCAGTTCCACTAGTCTCTATGAGCAGTTCTTC
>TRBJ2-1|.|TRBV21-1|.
CASSKYPDCRKYNEQFF
TGTGCCAGCAGCAAATACCCTGATTGCCGGAAATACAATGAGCAGTTCTTC
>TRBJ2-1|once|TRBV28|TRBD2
CASSLSPTSGRGYEQFF
TGTGCCAGCAGTTTATCTCCTACTAGCGGCAGAGGGTATGAGCAGTTCTTC
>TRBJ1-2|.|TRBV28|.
CASREPGNPYGYTF
TGTGCCAGCAGGGAGCCAGGGAACCCTTATGGCTACACCTTC
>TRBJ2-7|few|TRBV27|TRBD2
CASSLSGLAGGYEQYF
TGTGCCAGCAGTTTATCTGGACTAGCGGGAGGGTACGAGCAGTACTTC
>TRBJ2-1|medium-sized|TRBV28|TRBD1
CASISGDRGNEQFF
TGTGCCAGCATCTCGGGGGACAGGGGTAATGAGCAGTTCTTC
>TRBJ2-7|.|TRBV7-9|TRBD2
CASSQDGTSGNSYEQYF
TGTGCCAGCAGCCAAGACGGGACTAGCGGGAACTCCTACGAGCAGTACTTC
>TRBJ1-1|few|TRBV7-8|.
CASSAPGGGNTEAFF
TGTGCCAGCAGCGCGCCCGGGGGCGGAAACACTGAAGCTTTCTTT
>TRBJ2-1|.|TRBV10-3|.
CAISKIESSPEQFF
TGTGCCATCAGTAAGATCGAATCATCCCCTGAGCAGTTCTTC
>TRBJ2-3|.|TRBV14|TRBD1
CASSPTGASTDTQYF
TGTGCCAGCAGCCCCACAGGGGCGAGCACAGATACGCAGTATTTT
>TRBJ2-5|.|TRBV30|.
CAWTLGETQYF
TGTGCCTGGACCTTAGGAGAGACCCAGTACTTC
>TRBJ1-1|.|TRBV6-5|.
CASSYSGYTEAFF
TGTGCCAGCAGTTACTCAGGGTACACTGAAGCTTTCTTT
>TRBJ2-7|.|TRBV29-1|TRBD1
CSATTGTGGYEQYF
TGCAGCGCAACAACCGGGACAGGGGGTTACGAGCAGTACTTC
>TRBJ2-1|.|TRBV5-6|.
CASSPIAEIYNEQFF
TGTGCCAGCAGCCCCATAGCAGAGATCTACAATGAGCAGTTCTTC